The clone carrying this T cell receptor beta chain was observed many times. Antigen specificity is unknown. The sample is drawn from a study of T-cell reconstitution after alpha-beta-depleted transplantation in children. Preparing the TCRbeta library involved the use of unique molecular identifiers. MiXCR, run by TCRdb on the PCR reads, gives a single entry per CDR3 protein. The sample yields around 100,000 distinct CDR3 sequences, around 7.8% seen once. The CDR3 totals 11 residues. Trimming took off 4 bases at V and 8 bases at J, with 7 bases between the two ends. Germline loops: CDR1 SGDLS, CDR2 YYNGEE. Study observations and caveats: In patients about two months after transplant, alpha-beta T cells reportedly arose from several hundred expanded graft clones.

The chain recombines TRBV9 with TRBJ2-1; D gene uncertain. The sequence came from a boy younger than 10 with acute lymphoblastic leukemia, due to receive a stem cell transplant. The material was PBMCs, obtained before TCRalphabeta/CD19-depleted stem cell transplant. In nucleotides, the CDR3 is TGTGCCAGCAGCTCCAGCCATGAGCAGTTCTTC. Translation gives CASSSSHEQFF.